At least ten counts were recorded for the clone carrying this TCR beta chain. Its target is not known. RNA transcripts gave rise to amplified TCR beta CDR3 regions. First-round RT-PCR targeting the TCR CDR3 was performed with the HTBI primer set. TCRdb re-derived calls from the multiplex PCR reads in MiXCR, one entry per CDR3 protein. The sample yields more than 300,000 distinct CDR3 sequences, under 20% seen once. These data come from a study of T cells in Graves' hyperthyroidism and ophthalmopathy. About the research overall: The blood sample was taken at first diagnosis, before treatment began.

General study findings and limits: Expanded thyroid clonotypes (above 0.001) were mostly also found in blood. Stable hyperthyroidism was separated from ophthalmopathy by a model based on 13 V-J features.

The V end was cut by 0 bases, the J end by 7 bases, with 7 bases between. The CDR3 is made up of 13 amino acids. CDR1 is SGDLS, CDR2 YYNGEE, per germline. The V gene is TRBV9, the J gene TRBJ1-4; maybe TRBD1 (5 bases). The sample was blood. The TCR comes from a man in his late teens or twenties with Graves' ophthalmopathy. The CDR3 DNA reads as TGTGCCAGCAGCGTAGCGGGGGGTGAAAAACTGTTTTTT. Translated, it gives CASSVAGGEKLFF.